This record looks at one TCR beta chain sequence and its context. What it recognizes is unknown. CDR3 size: 15 residues. V lost 1 base and J 3 bases, leaving 12 bases between the germline ends. In germline, CDR1 is MDHEN, CDR2 SYDVKM. Sequenced by immunoSEQ multiplex PCR; TCRdb stores in-frame clones only, minus some. The data show tens of thousands of clones, with 85% to 95% seen just once and roughly 0.65% held by the top ten. The sample is drawn from a study of cytomegalovirus exposure and HLA in healthy donors. On the study more broadly: The approximately 120 validation repertoires and the 650 to 850 first-cohort repertoires shared a platform, a later analysis reported. Study-wide results and limits: A later analysis found first-cohort TCR clusters tended to co-occur in the 120 or so validation repertoires. Researchers reported that a few CMV-associated chains were confirmed in vitro as CMV antigen-specific.

The genes are TRBV28 and TRBJ1-1; TRBD1 might be the D (5 bases). Sequencing input: PBMCs. This TCR was recovered from a man aged 18 to 30 in good health and CMV-seronegative. The CDR3 here is CASSLSRQGHTEAFF. The DNA of the CDR3 is TGTGCCAGCAGTTTATCACGGCAGGGCCACACTGAAGCTTTCTTT.